Listed below are T cell receptor beta chains from one sample, sequenced in a study of cytomegalovirus exposure and HLA in healthy donors. Only in-frame clones appear in the TCRdb table, and some are missing; sequencing was by immunoSEQ multiplex PCR. The sample includes about 170,000 clones, approximately 86% of them seen just once. Sequencing was carried out using PBMCs. These receptors came from a male donor in good health and CMV-seronegative. Both conserved end residues are part of each CDR3. Fields, in order: J gene, D gene, clone size, V gene, CDR3 protein, CDR3 DNA. D genes are given only for firm matches. Clone size, where shown, is once, few, many, or a class for clones that have expanded.

TRBJ2-1 TRBD2 - TRBV7-2 CASSFSRGRLNEQFF TGTGCCAGCAGCTTCTCTCGCGGGAGATTGAATGAGCAGTTCTTC
TRBJ2-3 TRBD1 - TRBV19 CASGDRGPADTQYF TGTGCCAGTGGGGACAGGGGGCCGGCAGATACGCAGTATTTT
TRBJ1-5 - - TRBV6-1 CASSRDVNQPQHF TGTGCCAGCAGTAGAGATGTCAATCAGCCCCAGCATTTT
TRBJ2-5 TRBD2 - TRBV30 CAWSGLAGGETQYF TGTGCCTGGAGTGGACTAGCGGGAGGGGAGACCCAGTACTTC
TRBJ1-3 - - TRBV7-9 CASSFRTTSGNTIYF TGTGCCAGCAGCTTCCGGACAACCTCTGGAAACACCATATATTTT
TRBJ2-2 - once TRBV6-6 CASSYSTGSNTGELFF TGTGCCAGCAGTTACTCAACGGGATCGAACACCGGGGAGCTGTTTTTT
TRBJ1-6 - - TRBV19 CASSLTDSRYNSPLHF TGTGCCAGTAGTCTGACGGACAGCCGGTATAATTCACCCCTCCACTTT
TRBJ2-5 TRBD2 few TRBV7-7 CASSLGGWAIQETQYF TGTGCCAGCAGCTTGGGGGGGTGGGCAATCCAAGAGACCCAGTACTTC
TRBJ2-7 - - TRBV11-1 CASSPGWDYEQYF TGTGCCAGCAGCCCGGGGTGGGACTACGAGCAGTACTTC
TRBJ1-3 - few TRBV9 CASSANRAGNTIYF TGTGCCAGCAGCGCGAACAGGGCTGGAAACACCATATATTTT
TRBJ2-5 - - TRBV9 CASSVGQGWKEQYF TGTGCCAGCAGCGTAGGTCAGGGTTGGAAGGAGCAGTACTTC
TRBJ2-3 TRBD2 - TRBV30 CALLAGNTDTQYF TGTGCCTTACTAGCGGGAAACACAGATACGCAGTATTTT
TRBJ2-1 - - TRBV30 CAWRGGNGGEQFF TGTGCCTGGAGAGGGGGAAACGGCGGCGAGCAGTTCTTC
TRBJ2-5 TRBD1 - TRBV7-2 CASSLPGGSETQYF TGTGCCAGCAGCTTACCAGGGGGCAGTGAGACCCAGTACTTC
TRBJ1-5 - - TRBV7-9 CASTTGAGPQHF TGTGCCAGCACCACGGGAGCTGGGCCCCAGCATTTT
TRBJ1-1 TRBD1 - TRBV18 CASEGQGGRNTEAFF TGTGCCAGCGAAGGACAGGGGGGGAGAAACACTGAAGCTTTCTTT
TRBJ1-4 - - TRBV7-9 CASSLNSGLEKLFF TGTGCCAGCAGCTTAAACTCAGGGCTGGAAAAACTGTTTTTT
TRBJ1-1 - - TRBV6-6 CASSLRGGTNTEAFF TGTGCCAGCAGTCTCAGGGGCGGAACGAACACTGAAGCTTTCTTT
TRBJ1-3 - - TRBV6-5 CASKRGGDKGNTIYF TGTGCCAGCAAGAGAGGGGGAGATAAAGGAAACACCATATATTTT
TRBJ1-2 TRBD1 - TRBV7-2 CASSLGGTGGDGYTF TGTGCCAGCAGCTTAGGGGGGACAGGGGGAGATGGCTACACCTTC
TRBJ1-1 - - TRBV30 CAWSALGGTEAFF TGTGCCTGGAGTGCTCTCGGGGGCACTGAAGCTTTCTTT
TRBJ2-5 - - TRBV28 CASSFFVLLSQETQYF TGTGCCAGCAGTTTTTTTGTACTACTAAGCCAAGAGACCCAGTACTTC
TRBJ2-1 TRBD1 - TRBV30 CAWSEGASFYNEQFF TGTGCCTGGAGCGAGGGGGCTTCATTCTACAATGAGCAGTTCTTC
TRBJ2-3 TRBD2 few TRBV6-4 CASSDTSGTDTQYF TGTGCCAGCAGTGACACTAGCGGGACAGATACGCAGTATTTT
TRBJ2-7 TRBD1 few TRBV5-4 CASTRDRGYEQYF TGTGCCAGCACCCGGGACAGGGGTTACGAGCAGTACTTC
TRBJ2-7 - - TRBV4-1 CASSQDGGGWSYEQYF TGCGCCAGCAGCCAAGATGGTGGAGGGTGGTCCTACGAGCAGTACTTC
TRBJ1-6 TRBD1 - TRBV5-4 CASSFGTGQSPLHF TGTGCCAGCAGCTTCGGGACAGGGCAATCACCCCTCCACTTT
TRBJ1-1 - - TRBV7-9 CASSLAGGLEAFF TGTGCCAGCAGCTTAGCGGGGGGGCTTGAAGCTTTCTTT